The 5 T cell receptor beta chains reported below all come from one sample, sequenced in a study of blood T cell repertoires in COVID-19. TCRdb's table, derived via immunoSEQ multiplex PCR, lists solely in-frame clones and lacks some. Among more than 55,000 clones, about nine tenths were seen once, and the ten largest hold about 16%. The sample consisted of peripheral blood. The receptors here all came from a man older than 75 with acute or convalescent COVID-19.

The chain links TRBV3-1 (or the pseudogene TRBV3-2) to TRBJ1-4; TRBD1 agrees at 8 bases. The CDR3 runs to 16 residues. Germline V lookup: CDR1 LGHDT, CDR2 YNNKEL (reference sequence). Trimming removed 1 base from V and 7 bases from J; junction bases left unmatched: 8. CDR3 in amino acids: CASSQGDRGPFEKLFF. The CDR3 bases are TGTGCCAGCAGCCAAGGAGACAGGGGTCCTTTTGAAAAACTGTTTTTT.

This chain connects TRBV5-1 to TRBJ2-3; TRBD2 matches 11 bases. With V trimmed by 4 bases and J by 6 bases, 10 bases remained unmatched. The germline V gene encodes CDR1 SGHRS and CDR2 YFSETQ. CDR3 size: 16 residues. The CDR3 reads CASSTSGGLLADTQYF. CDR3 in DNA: TGCGCCAGCAGCACTAGCGGGGGCCTGTTGGCGGATACGCAGTATTTT. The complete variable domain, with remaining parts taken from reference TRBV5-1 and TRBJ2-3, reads KAGVTQTPRYLIKTRGQQVTLSCSPISGHRSVSWYQQTPGQGLQFLFEYFSETQRNKGNFPGRFSGRQFSNSRSEMNVSTLELGDSALYLCASSTSGGLLADTQYFGPGTRLTVL.

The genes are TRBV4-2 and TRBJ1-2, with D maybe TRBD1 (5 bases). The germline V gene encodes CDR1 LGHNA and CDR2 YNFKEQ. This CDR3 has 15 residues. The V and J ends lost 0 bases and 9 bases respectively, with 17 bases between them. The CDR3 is CASSQDRAGPNSYTF. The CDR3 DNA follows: TGTGCCAGCAGCCAAGATCGAGCGGGACCGAATAGCTACACCTTC.

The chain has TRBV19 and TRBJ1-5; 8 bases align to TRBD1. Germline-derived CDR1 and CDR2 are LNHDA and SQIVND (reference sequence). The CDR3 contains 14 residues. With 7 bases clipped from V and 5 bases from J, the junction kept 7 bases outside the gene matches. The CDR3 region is CASTPGQADQPQHF. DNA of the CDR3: TGTGCCAGTACCCCGGGACAGGCGGATCAGCCCCAGCATTTT.

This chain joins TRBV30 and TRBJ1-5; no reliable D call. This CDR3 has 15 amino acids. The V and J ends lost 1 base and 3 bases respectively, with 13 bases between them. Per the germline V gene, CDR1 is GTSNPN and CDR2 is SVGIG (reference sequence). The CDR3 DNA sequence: TGTGCCTGGAGTGAGCAGATGGGCGCCAATCAGCCCCAGCATTTT. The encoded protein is CAWSEQMGANQPQHF.